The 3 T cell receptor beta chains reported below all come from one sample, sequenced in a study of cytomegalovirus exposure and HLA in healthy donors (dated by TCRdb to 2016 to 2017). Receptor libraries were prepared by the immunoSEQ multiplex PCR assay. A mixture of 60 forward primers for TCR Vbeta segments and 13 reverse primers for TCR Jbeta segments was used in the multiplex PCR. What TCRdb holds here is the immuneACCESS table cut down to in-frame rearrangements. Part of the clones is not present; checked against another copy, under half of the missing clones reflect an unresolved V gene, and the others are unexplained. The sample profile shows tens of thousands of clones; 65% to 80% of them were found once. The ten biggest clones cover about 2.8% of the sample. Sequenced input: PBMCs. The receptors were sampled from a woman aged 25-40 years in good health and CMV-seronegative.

The CDR3 sequence is CASSQGLSYTF. Here the CDR3 DNA reads TGCGCCAGCAGTCAAGGCCTCAGCTACACCTTC. J is TRBJ1-2 and V is TRBV23-1; no clear D. TRBV23-1 is designated an ORF whose function remains uncertain. The CDR3 loop spans 11 amino acids. V lost 2 bases and J 9 bases, leaving 7 bases between the germline ends.

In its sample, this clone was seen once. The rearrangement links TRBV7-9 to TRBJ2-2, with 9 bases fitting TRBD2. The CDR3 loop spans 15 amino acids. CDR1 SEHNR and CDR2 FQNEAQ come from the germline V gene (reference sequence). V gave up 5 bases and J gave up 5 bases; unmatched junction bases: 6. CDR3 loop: CASSSSGSETGELFF. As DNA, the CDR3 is TGTGCCAGCAGCAGTAGCGGGAGTGAGACCGGGGAGCTGTTTTTT.

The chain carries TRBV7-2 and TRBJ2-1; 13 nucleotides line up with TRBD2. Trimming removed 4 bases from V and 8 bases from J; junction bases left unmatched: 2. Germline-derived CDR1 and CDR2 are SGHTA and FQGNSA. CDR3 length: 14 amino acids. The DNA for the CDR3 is TGTGCCAGCAGCTGGACTAGCGGGGGTCATGAGCAGTTCTTC. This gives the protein CASSWTSGGHEQFF.